The 32 T cell receptor beta chains listed next were all sequenced from one sample in a study of spatial heterogeneity in lung cancer. TCRdb independently ran MiXCR on the 5' RACE reads; one entry per CDR3 protein. The sample lists fewer than 60,000 distinct CDR3 sequences; roughly 7.4% were seen once. Noted time point: blood at routine non-recurrence follow-up after resection. No cell sorting; template was whole RNA from tumor, lung tissue or PBMC. Here the sequenced sample was PBMCs, taken at follow-up. The receptors stem from a female donor with early-stage non-small cell lung cancer.

This clonotype was picked up many times. This chain uses TRBV6-5 with TRBJ1-2; 8 bases are a match to TRBD1. Germline assignment: CDR1 MNHEY and CDR2 SVGAGI. Trimming cost V 10 bases and J 4 bases; bases outside gene matches: 8. The CDR3 extends over 13 amino acids. The CDR3 reads CATWTGQFYGYTF. The CDR3 region has the DNA TGTGCCACCTGGACAGGGCAGTTCTATGGCTACACCTTC.

By sample fraction, this clonotype is large. This sequence joins TRBV2 and TRBJ2-3; a weak D match, TRBD1 (5 bases). V was shortened by 8 bases and J by 4 bases, with 13 bases between the two germline ends. The germline V gene has CDR1 SNHLY and CDR2 FYNNEI. This CDR3 has 13 amino acids. The CDR3, as DNA: TGTGCCAGCTTGTATCAGGGATCAGATACGCAGTATTTT. Its protein product is CASLYQGSDTQYF.

This clonotype was observed many times. The chain recombines TRBV20-1 with TRBJ2-2; D possibly corresponds to TRBD1 (6 bases). The germline V gene encodes CDR1 DFQATT and CDR2 SNEGSKA (reference sequence). V was cut by 0 bases and J by 5 bases, with 10 bases left in between. This CDR3 has 14 amino acids. The CDR3: CSAREGTNTGELFF. The DNA of the CDR3 is TGCAGTGCTAGAGAAGGGACAAATACCGGGGAGCTGTTTTTT.

This clonotype appeared many times. V is TRBV27 and J is TRBJ1-5, with a possible D match to TRBD1 (6 bases). Between the trimmed V and J ends, which lost 6 bases and 0 bases, there was a span of 12 bases. The CDR3 spans 15 residues. Germline V CDR1 and CDR2: MNHEY, SMNVEV (reference sequence). CDR3 DNA: TGTGCCAGCAGCCGGACAGTCTATAGCAATCAGCCCCAGCATTTT. The encoded protein is CASSRTVYSNQPQHF.

The rearrangement links TRBV11-2 to TRBJ2-1; tentative D call: TRBD2 (5 bases). Germline V CDR1 and CDR2: SGHAT, FQNNGV. V was cut by 3 bases and J by 4 bases, with 10 bases left in between. CDR3 size: 14 residues. The CDR3 nucleotides read TGTGCCAGCAGCTTGGACTCTTCTTACAATGAGCAGTTCTTC. It encodes CASSLDSSYNEQFF.

The chain combines TRBV27 with TRBJ1-6, with D possibly matching TRBD1 (5 bases). The CDR3 contains 15 residues. V was pared by 4 bases and J by 8 bases, with 15 bases between. Germline V gene lookup returns CDR1 MNHEY and CDR2 SMNVEV (reference sequence). In DNA form, the CDR3 reads TGTGCCAGCAGTTCCAAAGGGACCAAAGATTCACCCCTCCACTTT. It specifies CASSSKGTKDSPLHF.

This CDR3 reads CASGDRGPSSYNEQFF. CDR3 in DNA: TGTGCCAGCGGGGACAGGGGCCCGAGCTCCTACAATGAGCAGTTCTTC. The chain combines TRBV6-2 or TRBV6-3 with TRBJ2-1; 10 nucleotides line up with TRBD1. The CDR3 length is 16 residues. The V gene end was trimmed by 8 bases and the J gene end by 0 bases; junction bases not matched to a gene: 7. Germline V gene data show CDR1 as MNHEY and CDR2 as SVGEGT.

This clonotype was detected a few times. This sequence joins TRBV12-3 or TRBV12-4 and TRBJ1-3, with D possibly TRBD1 on 5 matching bases. V was clipped by 5 bases and J by 9 bases, with 20 bases between them. This CDR3 has 15 residues. The CDR3: CASSPAGTLRGTIYF. The CDR3 coding sequence is TGTGCCAGCAGTCCCGCCGGGACCCTCCGGGGCACCATATATTTT.

There are a few counts of this clonotype. CDR3 DNA sequence: TGCGCCAGCAGCCCGTCCGGCAGGGGGTCGGGTCAGCCCCAGCATTTT. This encodes CASSPSGRGSGQPQHF. The chain links TRBV5-1 to TRBJ1-5, with 7 bases lining up with TRBD1. The CDR3 length is 16 residues. Germline V gene data show CDR1 as SGHRS and CDR2 as YFSETQ. V shed 4 bases, J shed 6 bases, and the junction held 13 bases outside the gene matches.

This clonotype was counted ten times or more. The chain has TRBV5-1 and TRBJ2-7, with 8 nucleotides matching TRBD1. The length of the CDR3 is 16 residues. Trimming removed 4 bases from V and 1 base from J; junction bases left unmatched: 10. CDR1 and CDR2 from the germline V gene are SGHRS and YFSETQ. The DNA for the CDR3 is TGCGCCAGCAGCGCCCGGACAGGGTCCGATTCCTACGAGCAGTACTTC. Residues: CASSARTGSDSYEQYF.

This clonotype showed up many times. The V gene is TRBV7-2, the J gene TRBJ1-2; D gene uncertain. The germline gives CDR1 SGHTA, CDR2 FQGNSA. Deletions cut 2 bases from V and 4 bases from J, with 11 bases between. This CDR3 comprises 14 residues. DNA for the CDR3: TGTGCCAGCAGCTTATCGTGGCAGTCCTATGGCTACACCTTC. This translates into CASSLSWQSYGYTF.

This clonotype was counted only a few times. The chain couples TRBV12-3 or TRBV12-4 to TRBJ2-2; perhaps TRBD1 as D (5 bases). This CDR3 is built from 15 residues. The V end lost 2 bases, the J end lost 1 base, and 8 bases lay between the germline ends. CDR3 in amino acids: CASSLNRQNTGELFF. DNA of the CDR3: TGTGCCAGCAGTTTAAACAGGCAGAACACCGGGGAGCTGTTTTTT.

This clonotype has a handful of counts. The gene calls are TRBV6-1 and TRBJ2-7; TRBD1 matches 8 bases. Germline CDR1 is MNHNS and CDR2 is SASEGT. This CDR3 comprises 15 residues. The V and J ends lost 3 bases and 1 base, in that order; junction bases with no gene match: 5. CDR3 residues: CASSDNRGFSYEQYF. DNA of the CDR3: TGTGCCAGCAGTGACAACAGGGGGTTTTCCTACGAGCAGTACTTC.

This chain uses TRBV5-1 with TRBJ2-3, with TRBD1 identical over 11 bases. V lost 1 base and J lost 4; bases outside the gene matches: 5. Germline CDR1 and CDR2: SGHRS and YFSETQ. This CDR3 is 16 amino acids long. The CDR3 nucleotides are TGCGCCAGCAGCTTGAAGGGACAGGGGGTAGCAGATACGCAGTATTTT. This encodes CASSLKGQGVADTQYF.

This clonotype was counted between two and nine times. The chain couples TRBV5-1 to TRBJ2-7; 9 nucleotides align to TRBD1. Germline lookup yields CDR1 SGHRS and CDR2 YFSETQ. This CDR3 spans 13 amino acids. The V gene end was trimmed by 8 bases and the J gene end by 3 bases; junction bases not matched to a gene: 6. CDR3 region: CASRQGERYEQYF. DNA for the CDR3: TGCGCCAGTCGACAGGGGGAACGCTACGAGCAGTACTTC.

The rearrangement uses TRBV6-1 and TRBJ1-3; D is uncertain. Germline CDR1 MNHNS, CDR2 SASEGT. Trimming removed 5 bases from V and 0 bases from J, with 14 bases in between. The CDR3 sequence is 16 residues long. Written as DNA, the CDR3 is TGTGCCAGCAGTTTCACACCTGGTGCCTCTGGAAACACCATATATTTT. Translated: CASSFTPGASGNTIYF.

This clonotype was seen a handful of times. The chain uses TRBV20-1 and TRBJ2-1, with 8 bases identical to TRBD2. Germline loops: CDR1 DFQATT, CDR2 SNEGSKA (reference sequence). Losses at the gene ends were 2 bases for V and 9 bases for J; bases not matched to a gene: 15. This CDR3 contains 16 residues. The CDR3 nucleotides read TGCAGTGCTAGATCCCCCGGGGGAGTAGCGGGGACTGAGCAGTTCTTC. Protein: CSARSPGGVAGTEQFF.

This clonotype showed up many times. V gene TRBV27 combines with J gene TRBJ1-1, with 11 positions matching TRBD1. J lost 0 bases, V lost 5 bases, and 5 bases had no gene match. The V gene's germline CDR1 is MNHEY and CDR2 SMNVEV (reference sequence). The CDR3 contains 16 residues. The CDR3 region has the DNA TGTGCCAGCAGTAGGGACAGGGGGTGGATGAACACTGAAGCTTTCTTT. Its translation is CASSRDRGWMNTEAFF.

The rearrangement joins TRBV4-1 to TRBJ2-5; maybe TRBD2 (5 bases). Germline V CDR1 and CDR2: MGHRA, YSYEKL. The CDR3 contains 15 residues. Trimming pared 0 bases from V and 7 bases from J, leaving 15 bases between. The CDR3, as DNA: TGCGCCAGCAGCCAAGATCCCCTAAACGAGGGGACCCAGTACTTC. Translated, it gives CASSQDPLNEGTQYF.

This clonotype was seen repeatedly, ten times or more. The V and J genes are TRBV7-9 and TRBJ2-3; D is undetermined. The ends were cut back, 6 bases at V and 3 bases at J, with 16 bases in the middle. The CDR3 totals 15 residues. Germline V gene lookup returns CDR1 SEHNR and CDR2 FQNEAQ (reference sequence). The CDR3 loop reads CASRVAGPVTDTQYF. The DNA for the CDR3 is TGTGCCAGCAGAGTAGCCGGTCCCGTAACAGATACGCAGTATTTT.

This clonotype was picked up many times. V and J are TRBV7-4 and TRBJ1-5, with TRBD1 matching over 9 bases. The germline CDR1 and CDR2 sequences are SGHVT and SQSDAQ. The CDR3 covers 16 residues. After removal of 5 bases from V and 7 bases from J, the junction contained 12 bases not matched to a gene. The CDR3 sequence is CASSPKQGAPDQPQHF. The CDR3 region has the DNA TGTGCCAGCAGCCCAAAACAGGGGGCTCCGGACCAGCCCCAGCATTTT.

This clonotype was seen at least ten times. This rearrangement joins TRBV18 to TRBJ1-1; D gene uncertain. The germline V gene has CDR1 KGHSH and CDR2 LQKENI. The CDR3 has 14 amino acids. The V end was cut by 3 bases, the J end by 4 bases, with 12 bases between. The CDR3 sequence is CASSPGPASTEAFF. CDR3 in DNA: TGTGCCAGCTCACCCGGACCGGCGAGCACTGAAGCTTTCTTT. Filled out from reference TRBV18 and TRBJ1-1, the complete variable domain reads NAGVMQNPRHLVRRRGQEARLRCSPMKGHSHVYWYRQLPEEGLKFMVYLQKENIIDESGMPKERFSAEFPKEGPSILRIQQVVRGDSAAYFCASSPGPASTEAFFGQGTRLTVV.

The chain has TRBV11-2 and TRBJ2-5, with D hard to call. The CDR3 runs 15 residues. Germline loops: CDR1 SGHAT, CDR2 FQNNGV. Between the trimmed V and J ends, which lost 1 base and 2 bases, there was a span of 11 bases. CDR3 sequence: CASSLVADLQETQYF. The CDR3 bases are TGTGCCAGCAGCTTAGTGGCAGACTTACAAGAGACCCAGTACTTC. Looking up the rest from reference TRBV11-2 and TRBJ2-5 gives the full variable domain: EAGVAQSPRYKIIEKRQSVAFWCNPISGHATLYWYQQILGQGPKLLIQFQNNGVVDDSQLPKDRFSAERLKGVDSTLKIQPAKLEDSAVYLCASSLVADLQETQYFGPGTRLLVL.

The chain has TRBV11-2 and TRBJ1-1, with D maybe TRBD1 (5 bases). Per the germline V gene, CDR1 is SGHAT and CDR2 is FQNNGV. The CDR3 has 13 amino acids. V was cut by 10 bases and J by 1 base, with 13 bases left in between. CDR3 in amino acids: CANSRGTNTEAFF. The CDR3, as DNA: TGTGCCAACTCCAGAGGGACGAACACTGAAGCTTTCTTT.

In nucleotides, the CDR3 is TGCGCCAGCAGCTCCCGGACTAGCGGGGGCCTTAACTCCTACAATGAGCAGTTCTTC. Encoded protein: CASSSRTSGGLNSYNEQFF. The genes are TRBV5-1 and TRBJ2-1; 13 positions match TRBD2. This CDR3 is 19 amino acids long. Germline lookup yields CDR1 SGHRS and CDR2 YFSETQ. Trimming took 3 bases from V and 0 from J; bases not matched to a gene: 9.

This clonotype was counted at least ten times. The chain's CDR3 is CASSLMGEQYF. The CDR3 DNA is TGCGCCAGCAGCTTGATGGGCGAGCAGTACTTC. V gene TRBV5-1 combines with J gene TRBJ2-7; D call uncertain. Germline loops: CDR1 SGHRS, CDR2 YFSETQ. Trimming left V 1 base short and J 6 bases short, with 5 bases between. CDR3 length: 11 amino acids.

This clonotype was seen ten or more times. This chain uses TRBV7-2 with TRBJ1-5, with D possibly matching TRBD1 (6 bases). The V end lost 5 bases, the J end lost 7 bases, and 15 bases lay between the germline ends. The CDR3 is 14 amino acids. From germline, CDR1 is SGHTA and CDR2 FQGNSA. The CDR3 sequence: CASSAGSGAQPQHF. As DNA, the CDR3 is TGTGCCAGCAGCGCGGGGTCGGGGGCACAGCCCCAGCATTTT.

The V gene is TRBV3-1, the J gene TRBJ2-2; D remains ambiguous. Between the trimmed V and J ends, which lost 4 bases and 6 bases, there was a span of 6 bases. This CDR3 has 12 amino acids. CDR1 and CDR2 from the germline V gene are LGHDT and YNNKEL (reference sequence). The CDR3: CASSLFSGELFF. CDR3 in DNA: TGTGCCAGCAGCCTATTCTCCGGGGAGCTGTTTTTT.

This clonotype was found a few times. V gene TRBV7-8 combines with J gene TRBJ1-4; D is uncertain. CDR1 is SGHVS, CDR2 FQNEAQ, per germline. The CDR3 is 14 amino acids. Trimming removed 4 bases at V and 7 bases at J, with 13 bases between. The CDR3 protein is CASSSRLLGEKLFF. For the CDR3, the DNA is TGTGCCAGCAGCTCCCGCCTATTGGGTGAAAAACTGTTTTTT.

Concerning this clonotype: Sequence at one end of the junction differs from germline and may be a read error. This chain connects TRBV15 to TRBJ2-7, with D unresolved. CDR3 length equals 16 residues. CDR1 is LNHNV, CDR2 YYDKDF, per germline (reference sequence). The CDR3 here is CATGRGKRRALGEQYF. CDR3 in DNA: TGTGCCACCGGCAGAGGAAAAAGACGAGCGTTGGGAGAGCAGTACTTC.

The V gene is TRBV5-4, the J gene TRBJ2-1; D unclear. This CDR3 comprises 14 residues. Germline CDR1 and CDR2: SGHNT and YYREEE (reference sequence). V was shortened by 10 bases and J by 2 bases, with 16 bases between the two germline ends. CDR3 sequence (DNA): TGTGCCTACGCCGAGGACCAAGCCTACAATGAGCAGTTCTTC. It specifies CAYAEDQAYNEQFF.

This clonotype has at least ten counts. The chain combines TRBV7-2 with TRBJ1-2; D unresolved. The CDR3 loop spans 12 amino acids. Germline V lookup: CDR1 SGHTA, CDR2 FQGNSA. Trimming shortened V by 5 bases and J by 5 bases, and 9 bases separated the two germline ends. CDR3 protein: CASSTRSYGYTF. In DNA form, the CDR3 reads TGTGCCAGCAGCACCCGAAGTTATGGCTACACCTTC.